Described below is a single TCR beta chain sequence and its context. This sample stems from a study of blood T cell repertoires in COVID-19. Study-wide background: The samples span acute and convalescent COVID-19 from the United States, Italy and Spain. The cDNA or gDNA used as material had been derived from T cells, B-cell-depleted T cells, or PBMCs.

The CDR3 extends over 14 amino acids. Trimming took 9 bases from V and 0 from J, leaving 12 bases between them. Germline lookup yields CDR1 LNHDA and CDR2 SQIVND (reference sequence). Per the original data handling: Amplification with reference gene primers provided the estimates of nucleated cell counts. Sequencing used immunoSEQ multiplex PCR; TCRdb keeps in-frame clones, though not all of them. That table furnishes V, J and clone size, whereas the DNA furnished D and trimming. The sample lists a few hundred thousand clones, roughly 90% occurring once. The chain couples TRBV19 to TRBJ1-5; D uncertain. Sequences were obtained from peripheral blood. This clonotype was obtained from a woman aged 50 to 60 with active or convalescent COVID-19. CDR3 DNA: TGTGCCAGCAGGATTCATTATAGCAATCAGCCCCAGCATTTT. This codes for CASRIHYSNQPQHF.